These 19 T cell receptor beta chains were all obtained from the same sample, sequenced in a study of vaccination effects on CD4 cells after COVID-19. Their cognate antigens are unknown. Sequencing was performed with immunoSEQ multiplex PCR; in TCRdb, only in-frame clones are kept and a portion is missing. Among 75,000 to 100,000 clones listed, about three quarters were seen once. Antigen-specific CD4+ T cell clonotypes were called by their expansion after viral peptide-pool culture in ViraFEST. Isolating CD4+ T cells followed approximately ten days of culture. Participants received two doses of either the BNT162b2 or mRNA-1273 vaccine. This specimen consisted of CD4+ T cells from PBMCs cultured with HCoV-OC43 spike peptides, obtained after COVID-19 vaccination. As for subset: HCoV-OC43 spike overlapping peptide pool stimulation. All receptors derive from a human donor who received a COVID-19 vaccine.

This clone has just one count. The CDR3 DNA is TGTGCCAGCAGCCCCGGGACGTCCCAAGAGACCCAGTACTTC. Its protein is CASSPGTSQETQYF. The chain recombines TRBV3-1 (or the pseudogene TRBV3-2) with TRBJ2-5; D assignment may be TRBD1 or TRBD2 (5 bases each). Germline-derived CDR1 and CDR2 are LGHDT and YNNKEL (reference sequence). The CDR3 runs to 14 residues. Trimming pared 4 bases from V and 1 base from J, leaving 10 bases between.

The rearrangement joins TRBV2 to TRBJ1-2, with D tentatively TRBD1 (5 bases). This CDR3 is built from 13 residues. V dropped 3 bases and J dropped 7 bases, with 12 bases sitting between them. Looked up from germline, CDR1 is SNHLY and CDR2 is FYNNEI. CDR3 bases: TGTGCCAGCAGTGACAGGGTTGGAAGTGGCTACACCTTC. Translated, it gives CASSDRVGSGYTF.

The rearrangement uses TRBV6-5 and TRBJ1-1, with a weak D call TRBD1 (6 bases). The V gene lost 2 bases and the J gene lost 3 bases, with 10 bases spanning the gap. This CDR3 contains 14 residues. Germline V CDR1 and CDR2: MNHEY, SVGAGI. The CDR3 bases are TGTGCCAGCAGTTACGTTAACAGGGACACTGAAGCTTTCTTT. It encodes CASSYVNRDTEAFF.

V is TRBV7-2 and J is TRBJ2-3; maybe TRBD2 (7 bases). The CDR3 is 14 amino acids. CDR1 is SGHTA, CDR2 FQGNSA, per germline. Trimming stripped 1 base from V and 9 bases from J, with 14 bases between. The CDR3 loop reads CASSLERGGLTQYF. The CDR3 DNA reads as TGTGCCAGCAGCTTAGAGCGCGGGGGCCTAACGCAGTATTTT.

The chain combines TRBV7-8 with TRBJ1-5, with D hard to call. Per the germline V gene, CDR1 is SGHVS and CDR2 is FQNEAQ. The CDR3 extends over 14 amino acids. V lost 5 bases and J lost 0, with 8 bases in between. The CDR3: CASSPDASNQPQHF. In DNA, the CDR3 is TGTGCCAGCAGCCCCGATGCTAGCAATCAGCCCCAGCATTTT.

This clone showed up just once. The chain uses TRBV24-1 and TRBJ2-2; the D is unclear. Germline values: CDR1 KGHDR, CDR2 SFDVKD. The CDR3 covers 13 residues. Deletions cut 12 bases from V and 4 bases from J, with 14 bases between. The CDR3 spells CASGQRSTGELFF. CDR3 nucleotides: TGTGCCTCAGGTCAGAGGAGCACCGGGGAGCTGTTTTTT.

In its sample, this clone was seen once. CDR3 bases: TGTGCCAGCGCCAAGTTGACGGGGTCTTCAGATACGCAGTATTTT. Translated: CASAKLTGSSDTQYF. J is TRBJ2-3 and V is TRBV7-3, with D perhaps TRBD2 (5 bases). Germline CDR1 is SGHTA and CDR2 is FQGTGA. The CDR3 sequence is 15 residues long. V was pared by 8 bases and J by 4 bases, with 19 bases between.

The rearrangement links TRBV19 to TRBJ2-1; a possible D gene is TRBD1 (5 bases). Trimming pared 5 bases from V and 0 bases from J, leaving 8 bases between. The CDR3 length is 14 residues. CDR1 and CDR2 (germline): LNHDA, SQIVND (reference sequence). CDR3 sequence reads: CASSRGASYNEQFF. CDR3 coding DNA: TGTGCCAGTAGTCGTGGGGCCTCCTACAATGAGCAGTTCTTC.

The chain has TRBV6-2 or TRBV6-3 and TRBJ2-5; D is unclear. Germline V lookup: CDR1 MNHEY, CDR2 SVGEGT. The CDR3 spans 14 residues. Trimming cost V 5 bases and J 5 bases, with 15 bases left between them. The CDR3 DNA follows: TGTGCCAGCAGTCTAGGGAACCCCCCGGAGACCCAGTACTTC. This encodes CASSLGNPPETQYF.

V usage is TRBV6-6 and J usage is TRBJ1-1; D unclear. This CDR3 spans 13 amino acids. With 6 bases removed from V and 1 base from J, the gap between germline ends came to 9 bases. The germline CDR1 and CDR2 sequences are MNHNY and SVGAGI (reference sequence). In nucleotides, the CDR3 is TGTGCCAGCAGCCCCCGGGCGAACACTGAAGCTTTCTTT. Translated, it gives CASSPRANTEAFF.

This clone was observed a few times. The chain has TRBV3-1 (or the pseudogene TRBV3-2) and TRBJ1-1; D call uncertain. This CDR3 region has 12 residues. Germline V gene sequence: CDR1 LGHDT, CDR2 YNNKEL (reference sequence). Trimming took 5 bases from V and 6 from J, leaving 10 bases between them. CDR3 sequence reads: CASSTSVSEAFF. In nucleotides, the CDR3 is TGTGCCAGCAGCACGTCCGTGTCTGAAGCTTTCTTT.

The chain links TRBV27 to TRBJ1-6; 7 nucleotides match TRBD1. Trimming took 5 bases from V and 4 from J; bases not matched to a gene: 8. The CDR3 consists of 16 residues. The V gene's germline CDR1 is MNHEY and CDR2 SMNVEV (reference sequence). CDR3 nucleotide sequence: TGTGCCAGCAGTGCAGGGGGGGCCAATTATAATTCACCCCTCCACTTT. Translated: CASSAGGANYNSPLHF.

The chain links TRBV25-1 to TRBJ1-2; no definite D call. Deletions cut 6 bases from V and 7 bases from J, with 9 bases between. Germline CDR1 and CDR2: MGHDK and SYGVNS. This CDR3 is built from 11 residues. The CDR3 here is CASRWGGGYTF. CDR3 DNA sequence: TGTGCCAGCAGGTGGGGAGGTGGCTACACCTTC.

This rearrangement joins TRBV7-8 to TRBJ1-2; weak D call: TRBD1 (5 bases). Germline-derived CDR1 and CDR2 are SGHVS and FQNEAQ. Trimming pared 2 bases from V and 7 bases from J, leaving 17 bases between. This CDR3 has 15 residues. CDR3 DNA sequence: TGTGCCAGCAGCTTAAAAGGGGACGTTTTAGGTGGCTACACCTTC. It translates to CASSLKGDVLGGYTF.

V gene TRBV28 combines with J gene TRBJ1-1; no clear D gene. The CDR3 sequence is 11 residues long. Germline V gene lookup returns CDR1 MDHEN and CDR2 SYDVKM. Trimming stripped 3 bases from V and 4 bases from J, with 3 bases between. Here the CDR3 reads CASSFGTEAFF. DNA of the CDR3: TGTGCCAGCAGTTTCGGCACTGAAGCTTTCTTT.

The chain carries TRBV11-2 and TRBJ2-7; 10 bases line up with TRBD2. Germline CDR1 and CDR2: SGHAT and FQNNGV. J was trimmed by 4 bases and V by 3 bases; bases with no gene match: 6. The CDR3 contains 15 residues. The CDR3 protein is CASSFSSGGAYEQYV. DNA for the CDR3: TGTGCCAGCAGCTTTTCAAGCGGGGGGGCTTACGAGCAGTACGTC.

This chain links TRBV6-6 with TRBJ1-5, with D possibly matching TRBD1 (5 bases). The germline V gene has CDR1 MNHNY and CDR2 SVGAGI (reference sequence). The CDR3 sequence is 16 residues long. Trimming removed 2 bases from V and 0 bases from J, with 11 bases in between. The CDR3 sequence: CASSYKRGNSNQPQHF. Here the CDR3 DNA reads TGTGCCAGCAGTTACAAGAGGGGAAATAGCAATCAGCCCCAGCATTTT.

V gene TRBV2 combines with J gene TRBJ1-6, with D hard to call. The CDR3 is made up of 12 amino acids. V lost 6 bases to trimming and J lost 6 bases, with 6 bases between them. Germline assignment: CDR1 SNHLY and CDR2 FYNNEI. The CDR3 DNA sequence: TGTGCCAGCAGGCAGCCTAATTCACCCCTCCACTTT. Translating it yields CASRQPNSPLHF.

This chain uses TRBV29-1 with TRBJ1-4, with TRBD1 matching 11 bases. CDR3 length equals 15 residues. Germline values: CDR1 SQVTM, CDR2 ANQGSEA. V lost 5 bases and J lost 7; bases outside the gene matches: 9. The CDR3 here is CSVRVPGTGGEKLFF. As DNA, the CDR3 is TGCAGCGTTCGAGTCCCCGGGACAGGGGGTGAAAAACTGTTTTTT. The complete variable domain, with remaining parts taken from reference TRBV29-1 and TRBJ1-4, reads SAVISQKPSRDICQRGTSLTIQCQVDSQVTMMFWYRQQPGQSLTLIATANQGSEATYESGFVIDKFPISRPNLTFSTLTVSNMSPEDSSIYLCSVRVPGTGGEKLFFGSGTQLSVL.